Below, 5 T cell receptor beta chains from the same sample are listed, as sequenced in a study of blood T cell repertoires in COVID-19. Assay used: immunoSEQ multiplex PCR; TCRdb lists only in-frame clones, some missing. The sample yields some 200,000 clones, 65% to 90% seen once. Sequenced input: peripheral blood. The receptors come from a woman between 40 and 55 years old who had recovered from COVID-19.

The V gene is TRBV18, the J gene TRBJ1-2, with unresolved D. V lost 1 base and J lost 7, with 16 bases in between. Germline V gene lookup returns CDR1 KGHSH and CDR2 LQKENI. The CDR3 is 15 residues long. The CDR3 loop reads CASSPLMKDSSGYTF. As DNA, the CDR3 is TGTGCCAGCTCACCACTTATGAAGGATAGCAGTGGCTACACCTTC.

The V call is TRBV2, the J call TRBJ2-5; 9 nucleotides agree with TRBD2. Looked up from germline, CDR1 is SNHLY and CDR2 is FYNNEI. The CDR3 sequence is 13 residues long. V trimming: 4 bases; J trimming: 5 bases; junction bases outside the gene matches: 2. Here the CDR3 DNA reads TGTGCCAGCAGTGCCCTAGCGGGGGAGACCCAGTACTTC. Translating gives CASSALAGETQYF.

CDR3 residues: CASSQDGGALTDTQYF. The CDR3 DNA sequence: TGCGCCAGCAGCCAAGATGGCGGGGCCCTCACAGATACGCAGTATTTT. The rearrangement uses TRBV4-3 and TRBJ2-3; weak D call: TRBD2 (6 bases). Germline values: CDR1 LGHNA, CDR2 YSLEER. The ends were cut back, 0 bases at V and 2 bases at J, with 12 bases in the middle. There are 16 residues in the CDR3.

The chain has TRBV30 and TRBJ1-5; no reliable D call. Trimming removed 2 bases from V and 0 bases from J, with 5 bases in between. The CDR3 is 13 residues long. Germline CDR1 GTSNPN, CDR2 SVGIG (reference sequence). The CDR3, as DNA: TGTGCCTGGAGTACAGATAGCAATCAGCCCCAGCATTTT. Protein: CAWSTDSNQPQHF.

The chain employs TRBV6-1 and TRBJ1-5; D possibly corresponds to TRBD1 (5 bases). The CDR3 contains 16 residues. V lost 2 bases, J lost 2 bases, and 13 bases lay in between. Germline values: CDR1 MNHNS, CDR2 SASEGT. The CDR3 coding sequence is TGTGCCAGCAGTGAAATTCTTGGGGGGGGCAATCAGCCCCAGCATTTT. Translated, it gives CASSEILGGGNQPQHF.